What follows is one TCR beta chain and its context. The ends were cut back, 0 bases at V and 3 bases at J, with 12 bases in the middle. The CDR3 runs to 15 residues. The germline V gene encodes CDR1 SGHTA and CDR2 FQGNSA. Those who participated ranged in age from roughly 18 to 100 years and resided in about two dozen US areas. This record comes from a study of blood T cell repertoires in COVID-19. Turning to the study itself: From T cells, B-cell-depleted T cells, or PBMCs came the material, which was cDNA or gDNA.

Authors' analysis steps: For nucleated cells, counts were estimated from reference gene primer amplification. Profiled with immunoSEQ multiplex PCR; TCRdb holds only in-frame clones, not every one. Clone size and the V and J calls come from that table; the DNA yielded D and trimming. The data show about 220,000 clones, with just under 85% seen just once and 1.3% held by the top ten. Sequencing was done on a sample of PBMCs or T cells enriched from blood (not recorded which). This clonotype was obtained from a woman aged 40 to 50 with acute COVID-19. The chain couples TRBV7-2 to TRBJ2-7, with D unresolved. The CDR3 DNA reads as TGTGCCAGCAGCTTAGCTTCCCCGTCCTACTACGAGCAGTACTTC. Its translation: CASSLASPSYYEQYF.